The entry below gives a single T cell receptor beta chain sequence along with its context. The sample belongs to a study of T cell responses to AZD1222 COVID-19 vaccine. Using immunoSEQ multiplex PCR, the repertoire was profiled, and TCRdb retains in-frame clones only, with some absent. The sample comprises about 160,000 clones, 92% of which are singletons, and 4% to 5.5% rests with the top ten. Germline V CDR1 and CDR2: PRHDT, FYEKMQ (reference sequence). The CDR3 sequence is 14 residues long. V gave up 4 bases and J gave up 2 bases, with 9 bases separating them. The TCR was taken from an adult in good health. Material: peripheral blood, obtained on day 0 of MenACWY control vaccination. The J gene is TRBJ1-3, the V gene TRBV13; D uncertain. The CDR3 nucleotides read TGTGCCAGCAGCTACGGGAAGACTGGAAACACCATATATTTT. It encodes CASSYGKTGNTIYF. The full variable domain, rest sourced from reference TRBV13 and TRBJ1-3, is AAGVIQSPRHLIKEKRETATLKCYPIPRHDTVYWYQQGPGQDPQFLISFYEKMQSDKGSIPDRFSAQQFSDYHSELNMSSLELGDSALYFCASSYGKTGNTIYFGEGSWLTVV.